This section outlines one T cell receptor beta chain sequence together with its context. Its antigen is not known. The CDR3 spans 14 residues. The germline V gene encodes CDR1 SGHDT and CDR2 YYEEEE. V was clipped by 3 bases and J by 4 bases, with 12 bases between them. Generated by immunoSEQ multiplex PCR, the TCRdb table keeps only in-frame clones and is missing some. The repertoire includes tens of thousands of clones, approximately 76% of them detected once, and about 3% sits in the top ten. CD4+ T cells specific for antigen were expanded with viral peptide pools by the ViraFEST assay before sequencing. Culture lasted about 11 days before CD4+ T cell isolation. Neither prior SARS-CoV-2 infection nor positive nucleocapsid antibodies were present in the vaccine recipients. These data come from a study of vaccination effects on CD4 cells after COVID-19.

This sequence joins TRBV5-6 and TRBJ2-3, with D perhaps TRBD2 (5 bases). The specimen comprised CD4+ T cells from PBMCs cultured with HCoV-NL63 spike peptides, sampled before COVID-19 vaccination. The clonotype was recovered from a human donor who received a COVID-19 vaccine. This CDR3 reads CASSSTKGSDTQYF. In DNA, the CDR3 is TGTGCCAGCAGCTCGACTAAGGGATCAGATACGCAGTATTTT.